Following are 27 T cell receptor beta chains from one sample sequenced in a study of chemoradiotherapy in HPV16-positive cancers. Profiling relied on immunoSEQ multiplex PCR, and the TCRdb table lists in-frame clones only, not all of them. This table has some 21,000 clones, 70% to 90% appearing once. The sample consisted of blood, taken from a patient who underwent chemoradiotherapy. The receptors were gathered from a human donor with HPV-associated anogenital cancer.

CDR3 sequence reads: CASSLLGRGRGTEAFF. Here the CDR3 DNA reads TGTGCCAGCAGCTTGTTGGGCAGGGGGAGGGGTACTGAAGCTTTCTTT. This chain links TRBV5-6 with TRBJ1-1; 7 bases are a match to TRBD1. J lost 5 bases, V lost 1 base, and 11 bases had no gene match. This CDR3 is 16 amino acids long. Germline CDR1 is SGHDT and CDR2 is YYEEEE.

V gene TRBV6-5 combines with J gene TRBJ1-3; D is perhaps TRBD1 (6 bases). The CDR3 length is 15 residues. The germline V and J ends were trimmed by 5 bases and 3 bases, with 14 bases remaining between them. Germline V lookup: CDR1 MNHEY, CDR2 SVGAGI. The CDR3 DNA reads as TGTGCCAGCAGTATTCAGGGGAGGAGTGGAAACACCATATATTTT. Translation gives CASSIQGRSGNTIYF.

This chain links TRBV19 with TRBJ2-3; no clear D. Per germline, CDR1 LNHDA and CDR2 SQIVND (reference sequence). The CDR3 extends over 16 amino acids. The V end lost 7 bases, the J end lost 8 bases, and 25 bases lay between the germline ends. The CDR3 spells CASTPGRGPASGTQYF. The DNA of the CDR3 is TGTGCCAGTACCCCGGGCCGCGGTCCCGCTTCGGGTACGCAGTATTTT.

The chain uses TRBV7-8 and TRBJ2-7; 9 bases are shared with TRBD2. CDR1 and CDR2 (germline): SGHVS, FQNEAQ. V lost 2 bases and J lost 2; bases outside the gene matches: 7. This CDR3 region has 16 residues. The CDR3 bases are TGTGCCAGCAGCTTAACAGTCAGCGGGGGGACCTACGAGCAGTACTTC. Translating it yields CASSLTVSGGTYEQYF.

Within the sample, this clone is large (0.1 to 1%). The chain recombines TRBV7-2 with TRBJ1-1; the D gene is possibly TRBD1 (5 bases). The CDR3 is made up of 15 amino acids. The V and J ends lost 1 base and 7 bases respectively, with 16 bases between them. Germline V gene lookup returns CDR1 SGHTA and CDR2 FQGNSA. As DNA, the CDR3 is TGTGCCAGCAGCTTAGTCCAGGGATCAGGTGTTGAAGCTTTCTTT. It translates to CASSLVQGSGVEAFF. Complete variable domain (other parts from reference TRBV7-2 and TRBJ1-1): GAGVSQSPSNKVTEKGKDVELRCDPISGHTALYWYRQSLGQGLEFLIYFQGNSAPDKSGLPSDRFSAERTGGSVSTLTIQRTQQEDSAVYLCASSLVQGSGVEAFFGQGTRLTVV.

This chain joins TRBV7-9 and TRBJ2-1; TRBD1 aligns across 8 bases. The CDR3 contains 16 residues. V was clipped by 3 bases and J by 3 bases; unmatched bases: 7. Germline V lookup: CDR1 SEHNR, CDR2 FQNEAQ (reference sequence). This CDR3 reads CASSFVSGQGYNEQFF. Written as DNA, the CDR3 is TGTGCCAGCAGCTTCGTATCTGGACAGGGCTACAATGAGCAGTTCTTC.

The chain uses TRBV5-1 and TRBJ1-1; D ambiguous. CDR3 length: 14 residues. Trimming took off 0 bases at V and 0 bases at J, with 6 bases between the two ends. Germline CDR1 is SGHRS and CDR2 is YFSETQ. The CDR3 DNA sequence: TGCGCCAGCAGCTTGGCCTCCCTGAACACTGAAGCTTTCTTT. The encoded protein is CASSLASLNTEAFF. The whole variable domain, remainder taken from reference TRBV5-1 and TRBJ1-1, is KAGVTQTPRYLIKTRGQQVTLSCSPISGHRSVSWYQQTPGQGLQFLFEYFSETQRNKGNFPGRFSGRQFSNSRSEMNVSTLELGDSALYLCASSLASLNTEAFFGQGTRLTVV.

The CDR3 DNA sequence: TGCAGCGTTGAAATGGGGACACTCAACAATGAGCAGTTCTTC. Protein sequence: CSVEMGTLNNEQFF. This rearrangement joins TRBV29-1 to TRBJ2-1; tentative D call: TRBD1 (6 bases). This CDR3 has 14 amino acids. V was shortened by 2 bases and J by 5 bases, with 13 bases between the two germline ends. Looked up from germline, CDR1 is SQVTM and CDR2 is ANQGSEA.

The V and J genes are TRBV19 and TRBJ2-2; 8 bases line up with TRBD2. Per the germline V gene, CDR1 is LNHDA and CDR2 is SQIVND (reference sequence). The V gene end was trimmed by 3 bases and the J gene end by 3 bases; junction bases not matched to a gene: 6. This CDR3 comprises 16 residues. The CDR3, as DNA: TGTGCCAGTAGTATCCTCGTAGCGGGACACACCGGGGAGCTGTTTTTT. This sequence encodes CASSILVAGHTGELFF. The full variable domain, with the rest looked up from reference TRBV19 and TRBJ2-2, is DGGITQSPKYLFRKEGQNVTLSCEQNLNHDAMYWYRQDPGQGLRLIYYSQIVNDFQKGDIAEGYSVSREKKESFPLTVTSAQKNPTAFYLCASSILVAGHTGELFFGEGSRLTVL.

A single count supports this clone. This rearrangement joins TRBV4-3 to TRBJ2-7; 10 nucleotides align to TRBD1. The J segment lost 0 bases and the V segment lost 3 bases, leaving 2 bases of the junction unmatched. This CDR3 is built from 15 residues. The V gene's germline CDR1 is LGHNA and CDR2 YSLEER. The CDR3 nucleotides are TGCGCCAGCAGCCATCGGACAGGGGGCTCCTACGAGCAGTACTTC. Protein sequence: CASSHRTGGSYEQYF.

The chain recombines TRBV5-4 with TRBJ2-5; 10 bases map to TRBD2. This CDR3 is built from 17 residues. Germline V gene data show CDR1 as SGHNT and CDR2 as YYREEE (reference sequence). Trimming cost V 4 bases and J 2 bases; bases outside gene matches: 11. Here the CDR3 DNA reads TGTGCCAGCAGCCCCGGGACTAGCGATATCTCTCAAGAGACCCAGTACTTC. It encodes CASSPGTSDISQETQYF.

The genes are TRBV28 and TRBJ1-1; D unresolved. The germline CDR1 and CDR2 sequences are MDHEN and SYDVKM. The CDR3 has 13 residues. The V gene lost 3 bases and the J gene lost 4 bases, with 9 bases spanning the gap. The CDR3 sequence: CASSLLGATEAFF. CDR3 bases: TGTGCCAGCAGTTTGCTAGGTGCCACTGAAGCTTTCTTT.

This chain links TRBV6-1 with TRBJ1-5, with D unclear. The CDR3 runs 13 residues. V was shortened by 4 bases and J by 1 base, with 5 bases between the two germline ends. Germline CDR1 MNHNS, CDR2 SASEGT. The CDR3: CASSGWSNQPQHF. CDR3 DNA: TGTGCCAGCAGTGGTTGGAGCAATCAGCCCCAGCATTTT.

CDR3 coding DNA: TGTGCCAGCAGTTCCGCACCTCGGCAGATCCTCCACTTT. The encoded protein is CASSSAPRQILHF. J is TRBJ1-6 and V is TRBV27; D ambiguous. In germline, CDR1 is MNHEY, CDR2 SMNVEV (reference sequence). The CDR3 spans 13 residues. V shed 4 bases and J shed 15 bases, with 16 bases lying between them.

CDR3 loop: CASSLNLNYGYTF. The CDR3 DNA reads as TGTGCCAGCAGTTTAAACTTAAACTATGGCTACACCTTC. The chain is built from TRBV28 and TRBJ1-2, with D unclear. CDR3 length: 13 residues. The germline gives CDR1 MDHEN, CDR2 SYDVKM. V lost 2 bases and J 2 bases, leaving 6 bases between the germline ends.

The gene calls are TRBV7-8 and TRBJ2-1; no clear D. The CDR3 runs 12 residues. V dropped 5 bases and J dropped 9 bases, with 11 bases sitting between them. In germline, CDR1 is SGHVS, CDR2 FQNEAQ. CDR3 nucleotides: TGTGCCAGCAGCGCTCGGTGGGGTGAGCAGTTCTTC. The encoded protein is CASSARWGEQFF.

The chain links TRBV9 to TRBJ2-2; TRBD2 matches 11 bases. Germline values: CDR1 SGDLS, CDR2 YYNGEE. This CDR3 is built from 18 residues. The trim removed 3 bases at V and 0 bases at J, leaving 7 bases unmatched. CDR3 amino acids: CASSERLAGNTNTGELFF. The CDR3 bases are TGTGCCAGCAGCGAAAGACTAGCGGGGAACACGAACACCGGGGAGCTGTTTTTT.

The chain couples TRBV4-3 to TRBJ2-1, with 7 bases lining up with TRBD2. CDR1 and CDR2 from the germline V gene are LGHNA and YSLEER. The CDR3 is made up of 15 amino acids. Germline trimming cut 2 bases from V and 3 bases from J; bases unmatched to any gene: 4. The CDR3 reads CASSQSLAVYNEQFF. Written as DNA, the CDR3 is TGCGCCAGCAGCCAAAGCCTAGCGGTCTACAATGAGCAGTTCTTC.

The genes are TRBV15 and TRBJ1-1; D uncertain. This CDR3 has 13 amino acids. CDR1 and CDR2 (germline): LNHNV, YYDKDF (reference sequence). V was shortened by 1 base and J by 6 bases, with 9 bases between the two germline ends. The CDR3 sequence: CATSRGTLAEAFF. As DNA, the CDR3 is TGTGCCACCAGCAGAGGCACGTTGGCTGAAGCTTTCTTT.

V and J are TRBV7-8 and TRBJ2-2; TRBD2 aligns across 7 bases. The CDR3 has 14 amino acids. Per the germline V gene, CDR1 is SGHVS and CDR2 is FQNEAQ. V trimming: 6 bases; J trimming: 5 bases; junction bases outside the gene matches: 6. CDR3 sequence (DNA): TGTGCCAGCAGTCTGAGGGGAGGGACCGGGGAGCTGTTTTTT. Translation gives CASSLRGGTGELFF.

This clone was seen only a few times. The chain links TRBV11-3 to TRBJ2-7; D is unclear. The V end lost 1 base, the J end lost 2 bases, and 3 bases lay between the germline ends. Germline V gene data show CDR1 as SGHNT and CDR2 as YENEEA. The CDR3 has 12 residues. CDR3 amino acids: CASSLGTYEQYF. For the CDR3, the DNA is TGTGCCAGCAGCTTAGGAACCTACGAGCAGTACTTC.

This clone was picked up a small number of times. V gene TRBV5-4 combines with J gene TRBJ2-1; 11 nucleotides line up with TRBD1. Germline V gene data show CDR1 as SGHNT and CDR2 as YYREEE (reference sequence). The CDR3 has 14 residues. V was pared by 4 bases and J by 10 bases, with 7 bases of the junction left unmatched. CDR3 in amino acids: CASSPGQGAREQFF. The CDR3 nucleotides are TGTGCCAGCAGCCCTGGACAGGGGGCTCGGGAGCAGTTCTTC. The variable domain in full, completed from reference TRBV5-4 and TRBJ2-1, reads ETGVTQSPTHLIKTRGQQVTLRCSSQSGHNTVSWYQQALGQGPQFIFQYYREEENGRGNFPPRFSGLQFPNYSSELNVNALELDDSALYLCASSPGQGAREQFFGPGTRLTVL.

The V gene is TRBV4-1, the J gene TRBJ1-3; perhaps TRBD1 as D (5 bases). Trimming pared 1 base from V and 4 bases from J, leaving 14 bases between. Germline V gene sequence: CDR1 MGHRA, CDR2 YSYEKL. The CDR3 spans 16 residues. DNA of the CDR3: TGCGCCAGCAGCCAAGTGGACACCAGGGCCGGAAACACCATATATTTT. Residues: CASSQVDTRAGNTIYF.

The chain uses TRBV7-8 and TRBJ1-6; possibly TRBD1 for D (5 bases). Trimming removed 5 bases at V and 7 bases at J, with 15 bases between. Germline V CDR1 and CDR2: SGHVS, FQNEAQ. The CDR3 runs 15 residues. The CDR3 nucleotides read TGTGCCAGCAGCCTGGCGACAGCCACGAATTCACCCCTCCACTTT. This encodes CASSLATATNSPLHF.

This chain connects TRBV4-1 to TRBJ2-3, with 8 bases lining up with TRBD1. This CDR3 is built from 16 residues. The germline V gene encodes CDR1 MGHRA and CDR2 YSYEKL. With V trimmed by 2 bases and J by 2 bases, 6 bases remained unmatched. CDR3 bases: TGCGCCAGCAGCCAAACGGACAGGGTCAACACAGATACGCAGTATTTT. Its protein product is CASSQTDRVNTDTQYF.

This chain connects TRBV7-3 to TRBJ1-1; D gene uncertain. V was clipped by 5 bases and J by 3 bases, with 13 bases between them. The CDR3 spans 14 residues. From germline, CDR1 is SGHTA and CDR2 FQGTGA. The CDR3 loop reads CASSTPGPDTEAFF. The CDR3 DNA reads TGTGCCAGCAGCACCCCCGGGCCGGACACTGAAGCTTTCTTT.

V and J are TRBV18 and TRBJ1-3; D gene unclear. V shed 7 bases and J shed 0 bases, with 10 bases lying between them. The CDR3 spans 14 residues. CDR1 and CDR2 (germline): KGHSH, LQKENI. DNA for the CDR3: TGTGCCAGCTTAAACACCATCTCTGGAAACACCATATATTTT. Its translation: CASLNTISGNTIYF.